The next 14 T cell receptor beta chains were all read from a single sample in a study of technical replicates of blood from four donors. TCRdb's table, derived via immunoSEQ multiplex PCR, lists solely in-frame clones and lacks some. The repertoire holds roughly 90,000 clones, about 94% seen once, with 0.2% to 0.25% in the top ten. Material: T cells isolated from PBMCs. Receptors were obtained from a human donor in good health.

The chain couples TRBV5-1 to TRBJ2-5; TRBD1 agrees at 11 bases. V lost 3 bases and J lost 2; bases outside the gene matches: 3. There are 15 residues in the CDR3. Germline V gene data show CDR1 as SGHRS and CDR2 as YFSETQ. This CDR3 is CASSYGQGAQETQYF. The CDR3 nucleotides read TGCGCCAGCAGCTATGGACAGGGGGCTCAAGAGACCCAGTACTTC.

The rearrangement joins TRBV2 to TRBJ1-3; D might be TRBD1 (6 bases). Germline V gene lookup returns CDR1 SNHLY and CDR2 FYNNEI. The CDR3 has 15 amino acids. V was shortened by 6 bases and J by 4 bases, with 16 bases between the two germline ends. For the CDR3, the DNA is TGTGCCAGCAGACCCACAGGGTTTTCGGGAAACACCATATATTTT. Its protein product is CASRPTGFSGNTIYF. Full variable domain (remainder filled in from reference TRBV2 and TRBJ1-3): EPEVTQTPSHQVTQMGQEVILRCVPISNHLYFYWYRQILGQKVEFLVSFYNNEISEKSEIFDDQFSVERPDGSNFTLKIRSTKLEDSAMYFCASRPTGFSGNTIYFGEGSWLTVV.

The gene calls are TRBV4-2 and TRBJ2-2; unclear D gene. Trimming stripped 3 bases from V and 1 base from J, with 12 bases between. Germline CDR1 reads LGHNA; CDR2 reads YNFKEQ. This CDR3 contains 16 residues. The CDR3 is CASSHRGSMNTGELFF. The DNA for the CDR3 is TGTGCCAGCAGCCACCGAGGCTCCATGAACACCGGGGAGCTGTTTTTT.

J is TRBJ1-4 and V is TRBV21-1; no DNA check was done on the table's D call, TRBD1. TRBV21-1 counts as a pseudogene. CDR3 length equals 15 residues. The CDR3: CASSPIGQGHEKLFF. The CDR3 region has the DNA TGTGCCAGCAGCCCAATAGGACAGGGCCATGAAAAACTGTTTTTT.

The rearrangement joins TRBV27 to TRBJ1-1, with TRBD1 matching 8 bases. CDR3 length: 15 amino acids. J gave up 0 bases and V 5 bases, and 5 bases lay outside the gene matches. Germline-derived CDR1 and CDR2 are MNHEY and SMNVEV (reference sequence). In DNA, the CDR3 is TGTGCCAGCAGTCCGGGACAGGAGTTGAACACTGAAGCTTTCTTT. This gives the protein CASSPGQELNTEAFF.

The chain uses TRBV5-4 and TRBJ1-1; 10 positions agree with TRBD1. The CDR3 runs 12 residues. Germline V gene sequence: CDR1 SGHNT, CDR2 YYREEE (reference sequence). V lost 3 bases, J lost 12 bases, and 5 bases stayed unmatched. CDR3 in DNA: TGTGCCAGCAGCTCGGGACAGGGGAAATCTTTCTTT. It specifies CASSSGQGKSFF. Full variable domain (missing parts from reference TRBV5-4 and TRBJ1-1): ETGVTQSPTHLIKTRGQQVTLRCSSQSGHNTVSWYQQALGQGPQFIFQYYREEENGRGNFPPRFSGLQFPNYSSELNVNALELDDSALYLCASSSGQGKSFFGQGTRLTVV.

J is TRBJ1-6 and V is TRBV5-1, with 7 nucleotides matching TRBD1. The CDR3 sequence is 15 residues long. V lost 2 bases and J lost 5; bases outside the gene matches: 4. Germline CDR1 reads SGHRS; CDR2 reads YFSETQ. CDR3 sequence (DNA): TGCGCCAGCAGCTTAGGGACAGATCATAATTCACCCCTCCACTTT. Translating gives CASSLGTDHNSPLHF.

The rearrangement links TRBV5-1 to TRBJ2-1, with TRBD2 matching 9 bases. V shed 4 bases, J shed 6 bases, and the junction held 5 bases outside the gene matches. Germline values: CDR1 SGHRS, CDR2 YFSETQ. CDR3 length equals 14 residues. CDR3 loop: CASSVAGDANEQFF. As DNA, the CDR3 is TGCGCCAGCAGCGTAGCGGGAGATGCCAATGAGCAGTTCTTC. The entire variable domain, with the rest obtained from reference TRBV5-1 and TRBJ2-1, is as follows: KAGVTQTPRYLIKTRGQQVTLSCSPISGHRSVSWYQQTPGQGLQFLFEYFSETQRNKGNFPGRFSGRQFSNSRSEMNVSTLELGDSALYLCASSVAGDANEQFFGPGTRLTVL.

The genes are TRBV7-2 and TRBJ2-1, with D hard to call. Trimming pared 5 bases from V and 10 bases from J, leaving 15 bases between. The V gene's germline CDR1 is SGHTA and CDR2 FQGNSA. The CDR3 length is 13 residues. The CDR3 spells CASSLPLVREQFF. In DNA, the CDR3 is TGTGCCAGCAGCCTACCATTGGTGCGGGAGCAGTTCTTC.

This chain uses TRBV18 with TRBJ1-4; D might be TRBD1 (6 bases). This CDR3 is built from 18 residues. Germline V gene lookup returns CDR1 KGHSH and CDR2 LQKENI. Trimming took 3 bases from V and 2 from J, leaving 19 bases between them. The CDR3: CASSPPRGELETNEKLFF. The CDR3 bases are TGTGCCAGCTCACCTCCCAGGGGAGAGCTGGAGACTAATGAAAAACTGTTTTTT.

The V and J genes are TRBV30 and TRBJ2-1, with a possible D match to TRBD2 (6 bases). V shed 4 bases and J shed 0 bases, with 10 bases lying between them. The CDR3 contains 14 residues. Per germline, CDR1 GTSNPN and CDR2 SVGIG (reference sequence). The CDR3 nucleotides read TGTGCCTGGAACGCGGGGAACTCCTACAATGAGCAGTTCTTC. It is translated as CAWNAGNSYNEQFF.

In DNA, the CDR3 is TGTGCCAGCAGCCGTTTCGGGACAGGCGAACCTGGGGCCAACGTCCTGACTTTC. As protein: CASSRFGTGEPGANVLTF. The chain uses TRBV14 and TRBJ2-6, with 8 bases lining up with TRBD1. This CDR3 spans 18 amino acids. In germline, CDR1 is SGHDN, CDR2 FVKESK. With 4 bases clipped from V and 2 bases from J, the junction kept 10 bases outside the gene matches.

This sequence joins TRBV7-9 and TRBJ2-5, with 9 nucleotides matching TRBD2. The CDR3 loop spans 14 amino acids. The germline V gene encodes CDR1 SEHNR and CDR2 FQNEAQ (reference sequence). With 3 bases clipped from V and 2 bases from J, the junction kept 1 base outside the gene matches. The CDR3 sequence is CASSFGLAQETQYF. CDR3 DNA: TGTGCCAGCAGCTTCGGACTAGCGCAAGAGACCCAGTACTTC.

The chain has TRBV11-3 and TRBJ2-5, with a possible D match to TRBD2 (5 bases). In germline, CDR1 is SGHNT, CDR2 YENEEA. The ends were cut back, 3 bases at V and 5 bases at J, with 7 bases in the middle. The CDR3 has 12 residues. CDR3 in amino acids: CASSFRGETQYF. The CDR3 DNA is TGTGCCAGCAGCTTTAGAGGGGAGACCCAGTACTTC. Combining the CDR3 with reference TRBV11-3 and TRBJ2-5 gives the whole variable domain EAGVVQSPRYKIIEKKQPVAFWCNPISGHNTLYWYLQNLGQGPELLIRYENEEAVDDSQLPKDRFSAERLKGVDSTLKIQPAELGDSAVYLCASSFRGETQYFGPGTRLLVL.